This entry concerns a single TCR beta chain. Its cognate antigen is unknown. This may arise from a read error, as a much more abundant clone is one base away. This sample stems from a study of tumor-infiltrating lymphocytes in primary liver carcinoma. Study background: Spanning 4.2 to 10 cm, the tumors were T1-T3 N0M0. The study, taken as a whole, reports: Paired tumor-adjacent and tumor-blood samples overlapped less than tumor region pairs did.

Making TCR beta cDNA involved approximately 510 ng total RNA and a constant-region primer. Slightly modified ARM-PCR, run as three nested multiplex PCR rounds, produced the TCR beta libraries. TCRdb passed the multiplex PCR reads through MiXCR, listing each CDR3 protein once. The sample holds more than 55,000 distinct CDR3 sequences, approximately 70% seen once. It was from approximately 20-30 mg of unsorted bulk tissue that RNA and DNA were co-extracted. The clonotype originates from a man aged 35-49 years with primary liver carcinoma and hepatitis B virus infection. Input material: liver tumor tissue from sampling region 2. Stated subset: tumor region T2, inferior pole.

CDR3 DNA sequence: TGTGCCAGCTTAGGACAGGGGTCATACTATGAGCAGTTCTTC. Its translation is CASLGQGSYYEQFF. The chain combines TRBV28 with TRBJ2-1; 9 positions match TRBD1. The CDR3 has 14 amino acids. Losses at the gene ends were 8 bases for V and 8 bases for J; bases not matched to a gene: 10. Germline V CDR1 and CDR2: MDHEN, SYDVKM.